The 29 T cell receptor beta chains given below trace back to one sample, sequenced in a study of T cell responses to AZD1222 COVID-19 vaccine. Generated by immunoSEQ multiplex PCR, the TCRdb table keeps only in-frame clones and is missing some. Its listing shows over 120,000 clones. Specimen: peripheral blood. These receptors originate from an adult in good health.

The V gene is TRBV6-5, the J gene TRBJ1-1; weak D call: TRBD1 (5 bases). This CDR3 comprises 16 residues. V gave up 0 bases and J gave up 2 bases, with 13 bases separating them. Germline V lookup: CDR1 MNHEY, CDR2 SVGAGI. CDR3 amino acids: CASSYSTAEANTEAFF. CDR3 nucleotides: TGTGCCAGCAGTTACTCGACAGCAGAAGCAAACACTGAAGCTTTCTTT.

The J gene is TRBJ1-1, the V gene TRBV19; no reliable D call. CDR1 is LNHDA and CDR2 is SQIVND in the germline V gene (reference sequence). The CDR3 consists of 15 residues. Trimming pared 7 bases from V and 0 bases from J, leaving 15 bases between. The CDR3 DNA sequence: TGTGCCAGTAATCGGGCAGTTACGATGAACACTGAAGCTTTCTTT. It codes for CASNRAVTMNTEAFF.

The V call is TRBV5-6, the J call TRBJ2-5; 8 bases fit TRBD1. Germline values: CDR1 SGHDT, CDR2 YYEEEE. This CDR3 has 17 residues. Trimming cost V 0 bases and J 5 bases; bases outside gene matches: 12. The CDR3 region has the DNA TGTGCCAGCAGCTTGGGATGGCAGGGGGCTTTTCGGGAGACCCAGTACTTC. It is translated as CASSLGWQGAFRETQYF.

The chain joins TRBV19 to TRBJ1-6, with D possibly being TRBD1 (5 bases). The CDR3 has 14 residues. Germline V gene data show CDR1 as LNHDA and CDR2 as SQIVND (reference sequence). Trimming shortened V by 6 bases and J by 8 bases, and 14 bases separated the two germline ends. CDR3 region: CASSVPDTYSPLHF. In DNA, the CDR3 is TGTGCCAGTAGCGTACCGGACACCTATTCACCCCTCCACTTT.

The chain combines TRBV11-2 with TRBJ2-3; a weak D match, TRBD2 (6 bases). Germline lookup yields CDR1 SGHAT and CDR2 FQNNGV. The CDR3 has 13 amino acids. Trimming shortened V by 0 bases and J by 8 bases, and 9 bases separated the two germline ends. Here the CDR3 DNA reads TGTGCCAGCAGCTTAGATCGGGGAGGTACGCAGTATTTT. It translates to CASSLDRGGTQYF.

V and J are TRBV29-1 and TRBJ2-7, with no clear D. Between the trimmed V and J ends, which lost 6 bases and 4 bases, there was a span of 19 bases. There are 14 residues in the CDR3. Germline V gives CDR1 SQVTM, CDR2 ANQGSEA. The CDR3 DNA follows: TGCAGCGTGGGAATGAGTCCCTTGAGGTACGAGCAGTACTTC. Amino acids: CSVGMSPLRYEQYF.

This chain uses TRBV23-1 with TRBJ2-5, with D tentatively TRBD1 or TRBD2 (6 bases each). TRBV23-1 is noted as an ORF with a role that remains uncertain. V dropped 0 bases and J dropped 3 bases, with 20 bases sitting between them. This CDR3 is 18 amino acids long. Here the CDR3 DNA reads TGCGCCAGCAGTCAATCGGAGGGGTTTAGGGGGAAAGAAGAGACCCAGTACTTC. It yields the protein CASSQSEGFRGKEETQYF.

The CDR3 DNA reads TGTGCCTGGAGTGCCCGCTGGGTCTCCCCGGGACAGCCCCAGCATTTT. It codes for CAWSARWVSPGQPQHF. The chain recombines TRBV30 with TRBJ1-5; D gene ambiguous. Germline V lookup: CDR1 GTSNPN, CDR2 SVGIG (reference sequence). Trimming removed 1 base at V and 7 bases at J, with 20 bases between. This CDR3 contains 16 residues. Full variable domain (missing parts from reference TRBV30 and TRBJ1-5): SQTIHQWPATLVQPVGSPLSLECTVEGTSNPNLYWYRQAAGRGLQLLFYSVGIGQISSEVPQNLSASRPQDRQFILSSKKLLLSDSGFYLCAWSARWVSPGQPQHFGDGTRLSIL.

This chain links TRBV4-2 with TRBJ2-3, with D unclear. The CDR3 is 16 amino acids. Per germline, CDR1 LGHNA and CDR2 YNFKEQ. V lost 0 bases and J 7 bases, leaving 17 bases between the germline ends. This CDR3 reads CASSQDFGPAIYTQYF. CDR3 nucleotides: TGTGCCAGCAGCCAAGATTTTGGGCCAGCTATTTATACGCAGTATTTT.

This chain uses TRBV9 with TRBJ1-1, with a tentative D call TRBD1 (5 bases). Germline lookup yields CDR1 SGDLS and CDR2 YYNGEE. The length of the CDR3 is 13 residues. Trimming removed 0 bases from V and 6 bases from J, with 9 bases in between. CDR3 loop: CASSVGSGAEAFF. CDR3 coding DNA: TGTGCCAGCAGCGTAGGGTCGGGGGCTGAAGCTTTCTTT.

This chain connects TRBV6-2 or TRBV6-3 to TRBJ2-7, with a tentative D call TRBD2 (5 bases). The V end was cut by 2 bases, the J end by 0 bases, with 11 bases between. Germline CDR1 MNHEY, CDR2 SVGEGT. This CDR3 is 15 amino acids long. Here the CDR3 DNA reads TGTGCCAGCAGTTACAAGCGGTCCAACTCCTACGAGCAGTACTTC. Amino acids: CASSYKRSNSYEQYF.

The rearrangement uses TRBV13 and TRBJ2-1; unclear D gene. Per the germline V gene, CDR1 is PRHDT and CDR2 is FYEKMQ (reference sequence). The CDR3 consists of 15 residues. V lost 0 bases, J lost 6 bases, and 12 bases lay in between. The CDR3 here is CASSLGVWQSNEQFF. CDR3 sequence (DNA): TGTGCCAGCAGCTTAGGCGTGTGGCAGTCCAATGAGCAGTTCTTC. Combining the CDR3 with reference TRBV13 and TRBJ2-1 gives the whole variable domain AAGVIQSPRHLIKEKRETATLKCYPIPRHDTVYWYQQGPGQDPQFLISFYEKMQSDKGSIPDRFSAQQFSDYHSELNMSSLELGDSALYFCASSLGVWQSNEQFFGPGTRLTVL.

The chain couples TRBV4-3 to TRBJ1-2; D might be TRBD1 (5 bases). The germline CDR1 and CDR2 sequences are LGHNA and YSLEER. V lost 0 bases to trimming and J lost 3 bases, with 14 bases between them. This CDR3 has 16 residues. The CDR3 reads CASSQETPPGDYGYTF. In DNA form, the CDR3 reads TGCGCCAGCAGCCAAGAAACCCCCCCGGGGGACTATGGCTACACCTTC.

The chain recombines TRBV19 with TRBJ2-5; either TRBD1 or TRBD2 may supply D (6 bases each). The CDR3 sequence is 15 residues long. In germline, CDR1 is LNHDA, CDR2 SQIVND (reference sequence). Between the trimmed V and J ends, which lost 3 bases and 4 bases, there was a span of 15 bases. As DNA, the CDR3 is TGTGCCAGTAGTATGGATGTCCGGGGGCGAGAGACCCAGTACTTC. Translation gives CASSMDVRGRETQYF.

Remarks on this clone: Its ends do not fully match the called genes, so a read error is possible. The rearrangement links TRBV5-1 to TRBJ1-1; D unclear. This CDR3 has 13 amino acids. CDR1 and CDR2 (germline): SGHRS, YFSETQ. In DNA, the CDR3 is TGCGCCAGCACCTTGGGAGGGCGGACTGAAGCTTTCTTT. It specifies CASTLGGRTEAFF.

CDR3 region: CASSLETGPPNYGYTF. The CDR3 region has the DNA TGTGCCAGCAGCTTGGAGACAGGCCCCCCGAACTATGGCTACACCTTC. This chain uses TRBV5-5 with TRBJ1-2; possible D gene TRBD1, 6 bases. Trimming removed 0 bases at V and 2 bases at J, with 14 bases between. This CDR3 contains 16 residues. Looked up from germline, CDR1 is SGHKS and CDR2 is YYEKEE (reference sequence).

The rearrangement links TRBV28 to TRBJ1-2; D remains ambiguous. The CDR3 is 15 residues long. Trimming took off 6 bases at V and 4 bases at J, with 18 bases between the two ends. Germline lookup yields CDR1 MDHEN and CDR2 SYDVKM. CDR3 amino acids: CASSLLAGALYGYTF. DNA for the CDR3: TGTGCCAGCAGCCTTCTGGCGGGTGCACTCTATGGCTACACCTTC.

The genes are TRBV6-5 and TRBJ2-7; D is ambiguous. The ends were cut back, 0 bases at V and 0 bases at J, with 6 bases in the middle. Germline CDR1 is MNHEY and CDR2 is SVGAGI. This CDR3 region has 14 residues. The CDR3 here is CASSYSPRSYEQYF. The CDR3 DNA reads as TGTGCCAGCAGTTACTCTCCTCGCTCCTACGAGCAGTACTTC.

The gene calls are TRBV6-1 and TRBJ2-1; unclear D gene. V was trimmed by 0 bases and J by 4 bases, leaving 16 bases between them. Germline lookup yields CDR1 MNHNS and CDR2 SASEGT. The CDR3 loop spans 17 amino acids. The CDR3 DNA follows: TGTGCCAGCAGTGAAGCGCTTGTGGTTAGTAGATACAATGAGCAGTTCTTC. This translates into CASSEALVVSRYNEQFF.

The chain employs TRBV12-5 and TRBJ2-5; 7 bases are a match to TRBD1. With V trimmed by 6 bases and J by 5 bases, 6 bases remained unmatched. The CDR3 has 13 residues. Germline CDR1 is LGHNT and CDR2 is FRNRAP. The CDR3 is CASGTGNYETQYF. The DNA of the CDR3 is TGTGCTAGTGGGACAGGGAATTACGAGACCCAGTACTTC. The variable domain in full, completed from reference TRBV12-5 and TRBJ2-5, reads DARVTQTPRHKVTEMGQEVTMRCQPILGHNTVFWYRQTMMQGLELLAYFRNRAPLDDSGMPKDRFSAEMPDATLATLKIQPSEPRDSAVYFCASGTGNYETQYFGPGTRLLVL.

V and J are TRBV19 and TRBJ1-3; no clear D gene. Germline V CDR1 and CDR2: LNHDA, SQIVND (reference sequence). Trimming removed 10 bases from V and 0 bases from J, with 7 bases in between. The CDR3 loop spans 12 amino acids. The CDR3 region is CATWDSGNTIYF. Written as DNA, the CDR3 is TGTGCCACCTGGGACTCTGGAAACACCATATATTTT. Looking up the rest from reference TRBV19 and TRBJ1-3 gives the full variable domain: DGGITQSPKYLFRKEGQNVTLSCEQNLNHDAMYWYRQDPGQGLRLIYYSQIVNDFQKGDIAEGYSVSREKKESFPLTVTSAQKNPTAFYLCATWDSGNTIYFGEGSWLTVV.

This chain links TRBV5-1 with TRBJ1-2; TRBD1 agrees at 8 bases. Germline lookup yields CDR1 SGHRS and CDR2 YFSETQ. Trimming at V came to 2 bases and at J to 6 bases, leaving 12 bases not matched to a gene. CDR3 length equals 16 residues. CDR3 residues: CASSFGQGRSAHGYTF. The CDR3 DNA follows: TGCGCCAGCAGCTTCGGACAGGGTCGCTCCGCGCATGGCTACACCTTC.

The rearrangement joins TRBV7-2 to TRBJ2-1, with TRBD1 matching 7 bases. Trimming at V came to 4 bases and at J to 7 bases, leaving 13 bases not matched to a gene. The CDR3 is made up of 16 amino acids. Germline V gives CDR1 SGHTA, CDR2 FQGNSA. This CDR3 reads CASSSGVSGGQNEQFF. The CDR3 nucleotides are TGTGCCAGCAGCTCCGGAGTATCAGGGGGTCAAAATGAGCAGTTCTTC.

This chain uses TRBV30 with TRBJ1-4; D is ambiguous. The CDR3 consists of 14 residues. The V gene's germline CDR1 is GTSNPN and CDR2 SVGIG (reference sequence). V was cut by 0 bases and J by 7 bases, with 12 bases left in between. The CDR3 DNA reads as TGTGCCTGGAGTGTACAAGGGTTTGGTGAAAAACTGTTTTTT. The encoded protein is CAWSVQGFGEKLFF. Full variable domain (remainder filled in from reference TRBV30 and TRBJ1-4): SQTIHQWPATLVQPVGSPLSLECTVEGTSNPNLYWYRQAAGRGLQLLFYSVGIGQISSEVPQNLSASRPQDRQFILSSKKLLLSDSGFYLCAWSVQGFGEKLFFGSGTQLSVL.

This chain uses TRBV19 with TRBJ1-1; a weak D match, TRBD1 (5 bases). Germline V gives CDR1 LNHDA, CDR2 SQIVND (reference sequence). The V end lost 1 base, the J end lost 3 bases, and 12 bases lay between the germline ends. This CDR3 is 15 amino acids long. DNA for the CDR3: TGTGCCAGTAGTATAGGGCCAGGGAAATACACTGAAGCTTTCTTT. Translation: CASSIGPGKYTEAFF. Combining the CDR3 with reference TRBV19 and TRBJ1-1 gives the whole variable domain DGGITQSPKYLFRKEGQNVTLSCEQNLNHDAMYWYRQDPGQGLRLIYYSQIVNDFQKGDIAEGYSVSREKKESFPLTVTSAQKNPTAFYLCASSIGPGKYTEAFFGQGTRLTVV.

This chain uses TRBV4-1 with TRBJ2-7; D remains ambiguous. The germline V gene has CDR1 MGHRA and CDR2 YSYEKL. The CDR3 length is 15 residues. Trimming took 0 bases from V and 2 from J, leaving 11 bases between them. CDR3 sequence: CASSQEWAVTYEQYF. For the CDR3, the DNA is TGCGCCAGCAGCCAAGAGTGGGCCGTAACCTACGAGCAGTACTTC.

V gene TRBV19 combines with J gene TRBJ1-6; D gene unclear. Trimming left V 6 bases short and J 6 bases short, with 12 bases between. The CDR3 sequence is 14 residues long. Per the germline V gene, CDR1 is LNHDA and CDR2 is SQIVND (reference sequence). CDR3 amino acids: CASSVGQTNSPLHF. The CDR3, as DNA: TGTGCCAGTAGCGTGGGTCAGACTAATTCACCCCTCCACTTT.

This chain uses TRBV11-2 with TRBJ2-3; weak D call: TRBD2 (5 bases). The CDR3 runs 15 residues. The V gene lost 7 bases and the J gene lost 6 bases, with 20 bases spanning the gap. Germline V gives CDR1 SGHAT, CDR2 FQNNGV. Here the CDR3 reads CASTKIGVRSDTQYF. The CDR3 DNA follows: TGTGCCAGCACCAAAATCGGGGTGAGATCGGATACGCAGTATTTT. The variable domain in full, completed from reference TRBV11-2 and TRBJ2-3, reads EAGVAQSPRYKIIEKRQSVAFWCNPISGHATLYWYQQILGQGPKLLIQFQNNGVVDDSQLPKDRFSAERLKGVDSTLKIQPAKLEDSAVYLCASTKIGVRSDTQYFGPGTRLTVL.

The V gene is TRBV6-1, the J gene TRBJ1-1; D is perhaps TRBD1 (6 bases). Trimming took 4 bases from V and 0 from J, leaving 18 bases between them. The CDR3 is 17 residues long. Looked up from germline, CDR1 is MNHNS and CDR2 is SASEGT. The CDR3 is CASSVWGAVVMNTEAFF. Written as DNA, the CDR3 is TGTGCCAGCAGTGTATGGGGGGCAGTGGTCATGAACACTGAAGCTTTCTTT.